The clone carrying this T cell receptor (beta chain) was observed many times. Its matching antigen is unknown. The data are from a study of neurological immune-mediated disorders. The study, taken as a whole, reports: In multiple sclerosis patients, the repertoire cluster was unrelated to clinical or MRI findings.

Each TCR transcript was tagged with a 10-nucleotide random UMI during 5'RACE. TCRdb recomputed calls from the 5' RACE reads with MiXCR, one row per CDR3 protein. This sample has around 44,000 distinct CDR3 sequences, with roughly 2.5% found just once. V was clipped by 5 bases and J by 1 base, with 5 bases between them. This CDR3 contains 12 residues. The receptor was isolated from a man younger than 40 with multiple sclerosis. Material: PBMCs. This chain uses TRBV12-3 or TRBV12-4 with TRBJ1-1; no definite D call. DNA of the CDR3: TGTGCCAGCAGTAAAAAGAACACTGAAGCTTTCTTT. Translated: CASSKKNTEAFF.